Below, 5 T cell receptor beta chains from the same sample are listed, as sequenced in a study of T cell repertoires in cytomegalovirus infection. These receptors' targets are unknown. MiXCR, run by TCRdb on the reads, gives a single entry per CDR3 protein. The sample contains some 500,000 distinct CDR3 sequences, approximately 40% of which appear only once. The sequencing used cultured PBMCs, collected from culture after CMV antigen stimulation. The receptor source for this set is a human donor in good health (CMV status not recorded). Some clones in this sample may be carry-over from other donors' samples.

This chain joins TRBV7-2 and TRBJ1-1; D not resolved. CDR3 length: 14 residues. Germline CDR1 SGHTA, CDR2 FQGNSA. V lost 3 bases and J 3 bases, leaving 11 bases between the germline ends. The CDR3 protein is CASSLQLGDTEAFF. CDR3 DNA sequence: TGTGCCAGCAGCTTGCAGTTGGGTGACACTGAAGCTTTCTTT.

This clonotype came up once. This rearrangement joins TRBV9 to TRBJ2-5, with 8 bases identical to TRBD1. The germline gives CDR1 SGDLS, CDR2 YYNGEE. The trim removed 4 bases at V and 5 bases at J, leaving 10 bases unmatched. The CDR3 consists of 15 residues. The CDR3 is CASSIGQGERETQYF. CDR3 sequence (DNA): TGTGCCAGCAGCATTGGACAGGGTGAACGGGAGACCCAGTACTTC.

The rearrangement links TRBV11-2 to TRBJ2-7, with no clear D. This CDR3 is 16 amino acids long. From germline, CDR1 is SGHAT and CDR2 FQNNGV. Trimming took 5 bases from V and 3 from J, leaving 20 bases between them. The CDR3 DNA follows: TGTGCCAGCAGCCTTTCCAGCTCGGTTGCGCTCTACGAGCAGTACTTC. It codes for CASSLSSSVALYEQYF.

This clonotype came up a few times. The chain couples TRBV24-1 to TRBJ2-1; 9 bases are a match to TRBD1. The V segment lost 9 bases and the J segment 8 bases; nucleotides outside the gene matches: 10. The CDR3 covers 14 residues. Looked up from germline, CDR1 is KGHDR and CDR2 is SFDVKD. CDR3 coding DNA: TGTGCCACCGGACAGGGGTGGGGTACCGATGAGCAGTTCTTC. Translating gives CATGQGWGTDEQFF.

The chain links TRBV7-6 to TRBJ2-1, with D possibly TRBD1 on 6 matching bases. The CDR3 is 13 amino acids. Germline V gene sequence: CDR1 SGHVS, CDR2 FNYEAQ. The V end was cut by 0 bases, the J end by 8 bases, with 8 bases between. CDR3 in amino acids: CASSLAQGYEQFF. The CDR3 DNA reads as TGTGCCAGCAGCTTAGCTCAGGGGTATGAGCAGTTCTTC.